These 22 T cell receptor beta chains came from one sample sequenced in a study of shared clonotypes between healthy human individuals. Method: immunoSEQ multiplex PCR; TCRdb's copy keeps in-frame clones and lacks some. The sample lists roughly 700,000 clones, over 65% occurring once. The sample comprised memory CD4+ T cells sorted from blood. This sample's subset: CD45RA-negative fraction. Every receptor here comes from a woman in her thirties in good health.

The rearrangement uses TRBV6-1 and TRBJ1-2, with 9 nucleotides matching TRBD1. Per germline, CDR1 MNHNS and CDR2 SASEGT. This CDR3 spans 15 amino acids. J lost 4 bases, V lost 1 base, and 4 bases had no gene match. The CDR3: CASSEVGTGIYGYTF. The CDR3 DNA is TGTGCCAGCAGTGAAGTCGGGACAGGGATCTATGGCTACACCTTC.

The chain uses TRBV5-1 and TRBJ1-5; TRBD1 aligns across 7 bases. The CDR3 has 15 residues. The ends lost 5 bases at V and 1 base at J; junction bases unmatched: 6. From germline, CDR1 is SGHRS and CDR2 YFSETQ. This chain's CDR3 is CASRETGMSNQPQHF. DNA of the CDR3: TGCGCCAGCAGGGAGACAGGGATGAGCAATCAGCCCCAGCATTTT.

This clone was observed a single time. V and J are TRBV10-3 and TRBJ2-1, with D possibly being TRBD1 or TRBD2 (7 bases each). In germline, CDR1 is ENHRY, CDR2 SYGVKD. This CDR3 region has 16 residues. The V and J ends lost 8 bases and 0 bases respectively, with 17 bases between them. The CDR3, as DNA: TGTGCCATCCGAAGAGGGGGCGGGAGCTCCTACAATGAGCAGTTCTTC. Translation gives CAIRRGGGSSYNEQFF.

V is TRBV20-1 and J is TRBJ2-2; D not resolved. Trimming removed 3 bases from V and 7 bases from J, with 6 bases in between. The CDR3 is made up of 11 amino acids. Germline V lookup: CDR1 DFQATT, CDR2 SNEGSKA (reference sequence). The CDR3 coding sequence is TGCAGTGCTAGTCCCGGCGGGGAGCTGTTTTTT. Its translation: CSASPGGELFF.

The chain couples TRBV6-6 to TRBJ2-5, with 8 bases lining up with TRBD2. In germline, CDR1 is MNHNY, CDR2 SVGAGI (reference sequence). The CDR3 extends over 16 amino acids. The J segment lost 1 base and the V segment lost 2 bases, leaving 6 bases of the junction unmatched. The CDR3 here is CASSYGPSGFQETQYF. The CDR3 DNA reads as TGTGCCAGCAGTTACGGGCCTAGCGGGTTCCAAGAGACCCAGTACTTC.

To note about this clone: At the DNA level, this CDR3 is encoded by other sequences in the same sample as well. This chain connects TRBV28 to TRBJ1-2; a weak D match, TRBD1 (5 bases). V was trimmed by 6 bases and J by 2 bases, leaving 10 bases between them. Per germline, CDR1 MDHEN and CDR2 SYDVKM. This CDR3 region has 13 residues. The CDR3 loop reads CASRRDGNYGYTF. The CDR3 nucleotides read TGTGCCAGCAGGAGGGACGGGAACTATGGCTACACCTTC.

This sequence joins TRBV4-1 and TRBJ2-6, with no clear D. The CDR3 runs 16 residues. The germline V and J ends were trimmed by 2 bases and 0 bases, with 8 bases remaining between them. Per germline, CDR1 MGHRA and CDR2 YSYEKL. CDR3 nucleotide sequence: TGCGCCAGCAGCCAATTCAAACGCTCTGGGGCCAACGTCCTGACTTTC. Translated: CASSQFKRSGANVLTF.

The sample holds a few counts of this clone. The CDR3 loop reads CSASLNYEQYF. The DNA of the CDR3 is TGCAGTGCTAGTCTTAACTACGAGCAGTACTTC. The chain has TRBV20-1 and TRBJ2-5; D gene unclear. With the DNA end fitting TRBJ2-7 better, the J assignment may be wrong. Looked up from germline, CDR1 is DFQATT and CDR2 is SNEGSKA (reference sequence). This CDR3 comprises 11 residues.

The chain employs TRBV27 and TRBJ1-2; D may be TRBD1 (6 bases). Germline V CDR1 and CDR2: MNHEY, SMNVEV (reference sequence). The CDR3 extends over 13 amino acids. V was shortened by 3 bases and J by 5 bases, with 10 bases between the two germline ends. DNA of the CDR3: TGTGCCAGCAGTTTCCAGGACAGATATGGCTACACCTTC. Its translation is CASSFQDRYGYTF.

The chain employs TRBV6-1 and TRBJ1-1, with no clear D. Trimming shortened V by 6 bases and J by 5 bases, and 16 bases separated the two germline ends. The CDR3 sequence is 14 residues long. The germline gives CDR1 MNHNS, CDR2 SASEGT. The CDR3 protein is CASRENPGRTEAFF. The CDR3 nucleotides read TGTGCCAGCAGGGAAAACCCCGGACGGACTGAAGCTTTCTTT.

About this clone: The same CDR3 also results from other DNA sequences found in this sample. The CDR3 region is CASSLAAGNTEAFF. As DNA, the CDR3 is TGCGCCAGCAGCTTGGCGGCAGGGAACACTGAAGCTTTCTTT. The V call is TRBV5-1, the J call TRBJ1-1, with D uncertain. The germline V gene has CDR1 SGHRS and CDR2 YFSETQ. This CDR3 has 14 residues. Trimming shortened V by 0 bases and J by 1 base, and 7 bases separated the two germline ends.

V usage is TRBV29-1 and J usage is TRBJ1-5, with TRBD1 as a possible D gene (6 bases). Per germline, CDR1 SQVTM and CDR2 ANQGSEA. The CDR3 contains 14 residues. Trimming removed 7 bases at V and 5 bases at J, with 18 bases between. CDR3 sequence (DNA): TGCAGCGCAGCAACCGGGGGGGCAGATCAGCCCCAGCATTTT. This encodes CSAATGGADQPQHF.

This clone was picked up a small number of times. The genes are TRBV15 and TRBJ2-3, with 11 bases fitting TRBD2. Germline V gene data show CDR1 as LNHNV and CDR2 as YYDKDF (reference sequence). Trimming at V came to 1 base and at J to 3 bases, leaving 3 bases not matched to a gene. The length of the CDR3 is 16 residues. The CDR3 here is CATSRGRLAGTDTQYF. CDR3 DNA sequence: TGTGCCACCAGCAGAGGTCGACTAGCGGGAACAGATACGCAGTATTTT.

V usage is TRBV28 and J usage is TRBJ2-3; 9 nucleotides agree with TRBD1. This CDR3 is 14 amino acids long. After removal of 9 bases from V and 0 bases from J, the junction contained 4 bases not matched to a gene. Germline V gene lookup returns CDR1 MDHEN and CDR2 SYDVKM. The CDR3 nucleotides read TGTGCCAGTAAACAGGGGGCCAGCACAGATACGCAGTATTTT. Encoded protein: CASKQGASTDTQYF.

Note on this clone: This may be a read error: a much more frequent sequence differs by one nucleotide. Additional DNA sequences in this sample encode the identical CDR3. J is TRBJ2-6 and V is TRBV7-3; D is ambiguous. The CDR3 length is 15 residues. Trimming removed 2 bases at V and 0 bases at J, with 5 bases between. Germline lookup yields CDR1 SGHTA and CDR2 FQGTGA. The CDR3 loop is CASSLDSSGANVLTF. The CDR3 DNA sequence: TGTGCCAGCAGCTTAGATAGCTCTGGGGCCAACGTCCTGACTTTC. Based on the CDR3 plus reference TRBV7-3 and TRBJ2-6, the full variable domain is GAGVSQTPSNKVTEKGKYVELRCDPISGHTALYWYRQSLGQGPEFLIYFQGTGAADDSGLPNDRFFAVRPEGSVSTLKIQRTERGDSAVYLCASSLDSSGANVLTFGAGSRLTVL.

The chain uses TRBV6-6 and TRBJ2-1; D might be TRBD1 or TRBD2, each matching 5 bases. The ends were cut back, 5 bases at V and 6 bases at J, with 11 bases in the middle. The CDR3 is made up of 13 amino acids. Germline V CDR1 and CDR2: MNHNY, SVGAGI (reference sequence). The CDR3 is CASSPGTANEQFF. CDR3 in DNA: TGTGCCAGCAGTCCAGGGACCGCCAATGAGCAGTTCTTC.

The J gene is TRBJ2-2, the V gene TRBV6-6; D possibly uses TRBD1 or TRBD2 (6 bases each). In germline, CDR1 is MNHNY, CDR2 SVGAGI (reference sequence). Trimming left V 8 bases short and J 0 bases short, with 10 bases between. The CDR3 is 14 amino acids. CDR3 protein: CASRRGANTGELFF. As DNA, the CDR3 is TGTGCCAGCCGAAGGGGGGCGAACACCGGGGAGCTGTTTTTT.

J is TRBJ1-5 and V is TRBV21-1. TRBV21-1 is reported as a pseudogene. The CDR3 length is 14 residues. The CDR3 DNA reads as TGTGCCAGCAGCGCCCTCTTCGCCGGGCAGCCCCAGCATTTT. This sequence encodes CASSALFAGQPQHF.

The CDR3 DNA is TGTGCCAGCAGTGAATGGAGGACAGTCTACGAGCAGTACTTC. It is translated as CASSEWRTVYEQYF. This rearrangement joins TRBV2 to TRBJ2-7; tentatively, D is TRBD1 (6 bases). The ends were cut back, 2 bases at V and 3 bases at J, with 11 bases in the middle. The CDR3 consists of 14 residues. Germline CDR1 is SNHLY and CDR2 is FYNNEI.

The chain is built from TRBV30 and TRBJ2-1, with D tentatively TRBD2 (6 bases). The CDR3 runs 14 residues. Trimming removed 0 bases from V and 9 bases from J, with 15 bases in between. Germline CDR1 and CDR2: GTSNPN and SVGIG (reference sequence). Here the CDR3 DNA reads TGTGCCTGGAGTGTGACGGGAGTGCAGAGTGAGCAGTTCTTC. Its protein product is CAWSVTGVQSEQFF.

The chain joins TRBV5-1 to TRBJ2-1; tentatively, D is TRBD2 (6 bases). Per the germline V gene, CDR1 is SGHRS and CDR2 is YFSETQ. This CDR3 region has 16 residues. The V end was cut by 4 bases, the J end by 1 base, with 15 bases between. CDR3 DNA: TGCGCCAGCAGCATACTACGACTAGTTTCCTACAATGAGCAGTTCTTC. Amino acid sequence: CASSILRLVSYNEQFF.

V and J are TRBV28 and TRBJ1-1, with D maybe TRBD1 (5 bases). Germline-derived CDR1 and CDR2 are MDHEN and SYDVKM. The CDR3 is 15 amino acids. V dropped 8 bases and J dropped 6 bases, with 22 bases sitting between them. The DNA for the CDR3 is TGTGCCAGCCGAGGGCGACATCGGGGCAAGTCTGAAGCTTTCTTT. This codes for CASRGRHRGKSEAFF.